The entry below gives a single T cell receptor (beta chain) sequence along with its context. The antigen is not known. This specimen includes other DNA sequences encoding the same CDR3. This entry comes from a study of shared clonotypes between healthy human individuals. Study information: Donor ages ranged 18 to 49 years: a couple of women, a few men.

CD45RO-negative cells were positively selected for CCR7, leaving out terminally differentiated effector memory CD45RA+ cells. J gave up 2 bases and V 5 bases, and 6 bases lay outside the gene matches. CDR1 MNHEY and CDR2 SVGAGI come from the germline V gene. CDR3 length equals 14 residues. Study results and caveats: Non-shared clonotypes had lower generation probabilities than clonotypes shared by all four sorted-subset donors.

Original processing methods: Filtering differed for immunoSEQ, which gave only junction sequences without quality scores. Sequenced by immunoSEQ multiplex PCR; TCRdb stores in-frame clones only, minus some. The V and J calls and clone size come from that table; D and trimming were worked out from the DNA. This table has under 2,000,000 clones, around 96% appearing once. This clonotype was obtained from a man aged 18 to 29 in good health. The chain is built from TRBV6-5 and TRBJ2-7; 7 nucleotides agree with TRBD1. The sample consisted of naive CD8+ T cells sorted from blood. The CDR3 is CASSAPGGPYEQYF. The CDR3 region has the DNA TGTGCCAGCAGTGCCCCAGGGGGACCCTACGAGCAGTACTTC.